Below are 3 T cell receptor beta chains sequenced from a single sample in a study of vaccination and CD4 T cells after COVID-19 (dated 2022 in TCRdb). The label giving this sample's treatment or condition can be read as: approximately nine-day PBMC culture with coronavirus spike peptide pools or control peptides (ViraFEST assay). These receptors are not linked to any known antigen. The method was PCR. Sequenced using an Illumina iSeq 100. At the Johns Hopkins FTIC core, DNA from the cultured CD4+ T cells underwent TCR sequencing with the Oncomine TCR Beta short-read assay. TCRdb applied fastp at Q25 and MiXCR to the public reads, then kept only in-frame beta chains. For every CDR3 protein sequence, its rows merge into one entry that carries the most common genes and DNA. For this sample the table gives 20,000 to 25,000 distinct CDR3 sequences, of which over 25% were detected only once. 9.5% to 15% of the sample is held by the ten biggest clonotypes.

Sequencing was done on a sample of cultured CD4+ T cells from blood. The source is a human donor with COVID-19.

This clonotype was seen more than once but under ten times. J is TRBJ2-5 and V is TRBV7-2; TRBD1 matches 8 bases. The germline V gene encodes CDR1 SGHTA and CDR2 FQGNSA. The CDR3 is made up of 17 amino acids. V lost 1 base and J lost 5; bases outside the gene matches: 12. The CDR3 sequence is CASSLVGGRGRSETQYF. In DNA form, the CDR3 reads TGTGCCAGCAGCTTAGTGGGGGGCAGGGGGCGTTCGGAGACCCAGTACTTC.

The chain combines TRBV20-1 with TRBJ1-1; D possibly corresponds to TRBD1 (6 bases). There are 14 residues in the CDR3. The germline V gene encodes CDR1 DFQATT and CDR2 SNEGSKA (reference sequence). The V and J ends lost 6 bases and 1 base respectively, with 15 bases between them. The chain's CDR3 is CSAPKAGQNTEAFF. The CDR3 nucleotides are TGCAGTGCACCTAAGGCGGGACAGAACACTGAAGCTTTCTTT.

The chain is built from TRBV2 and TRBJ2-2, with 8 bases that match TRBD1. This CDR3 has 15 residues. Germline loops: CDR1 SNHLY, CDR2 FYNNEI. Trimming took 1 base from V and 5 from J; bases not matched to a gene: 3. CDR3: CASSEVRGRTGELFF. As DNA, the CDR3 is TGTGCCAGCAGTGAAGTCAGGGGGCGGACCGGGGAGCTGTTTTTT.